These T cell receptor beta chains were read from a single sample in a study of cytomegalovirus exposure and HLA in healthy donors. Sequencing was performed with immunoSEQ multiplex PCR; in TCRdb, only in-frame clones are kept and a portion is missing. This sample has about 120,000 clones; around 85% occur once, and the top ten carry 4% to 5.5%. Source material: PBMCs. The receptors come from a young man in good health and CMV-seropositive. CDR3s include the opening cysteine and the closing phenylalanine or tryptophan. D genes are given only for firm matches. Clone sizes are given selectively: once, few, many, or a class where the clone is expanded.

CASLETVSYEQYF | TGTGCCAGCTTGGAGACAGTCTCCTACGAGCAGTACTTC | TRBJ2-7 | . | TRBV18 | .
CASSLGRHGDSNYEQYF | TGTGCCAGCAGCTTAGGAAGACACGGGGACTCCAACTACGAGCAGTACTTC | TRBJ2-7 | . | TRBV7-9 | .
CASSLTDYGYTF | TGTGCCAGCAGCTTAACTGACTATGGCTACACCTTC | TRBJ1-2 | . | TRBV7-9 | .
CASRSIPTGLGYTF | TGCGCCAGCAGGAGTATCCCGACAGGGCTCGGCTACACCTTC | TRBJ1-2 | . | TRBV10-2 | TRBD1
CASSPLTSGSTDTQYF | TGTGCCAGCAGCCCCCTGACTAGCGGGAGCACAGATACGCAGTATTTT | TRBJ2-3 | . | TRBV7-9 | TRBD2
CASSLDGLGTARTDTQYF | TGTGCCAGCAGCTTAGACGGGCTCGGGACAGCCCGCACAGATACGCAGTATTTT | TRBJ2-3 | once | TRBV7-2 | TRBD1
CASSYLRPEGTGELFF | TGTGCCAGCAGTTACCTCCGCCCCGAGGGAACCGGGGAGCTGTTTTTT | TRBJ2-2 | . | TRBV6-6 | .
CASSESSRGFYEQYF | TGCGCCAGCAGTGAGTCAAGTCGAGGCTTCTACGAGCAGTACTTC | TRBJ2-7 | . | TRBV10-1 | .
CASKGRRTAGDGYTF | TGTGCCAGCAAAGGGAGGAGGACAGCGGGGGATGGCTACACCTTC | TRBJ1-2 | . | TRBV6-6 | .
CASSLTLNTEAFF | TGTGCCAGCAGCTTAACCCTAAACACTGAAGCTTTCTTT | TRBJ1-1 | . | TRBV5-4 | .
CASSQGTLSNQPQHF | TGTGCCAGCAGCCAGGGGACATTAAGCAATCAGCCCCAGCATTTT | TRBJ1-5 | . | TRBV7-9 | .
CASSLIPARENTEAFF | TGTGCCAGCAGCTTAATCCCGGCACGGGAGAACACTGAAGCTTTCTTT | TRBJ1-1 | . | TRBV11-1 | .
CATQRGGAETQYF | TGTGCCACCCAACGGGGGGGAGCTGAGACCCAGTACTTC | TRBJ2-5 | . | TRBV25-1 | TRBD2
CASSALAGYEQYF | TGTGCCAGCAGTGCCCTCGCGGGTTACGAGCAGTACTTC | TRBJ2-7 | . | TRBV2 | .
CASSQERGLVNEQFF | TGTGCCAGCAGCCAGGAGCGGGGGCTTGTTAATGAGCAGTTCTTC | TRBJ2-1 | once | TRBV4-2 | TRBD2
CASSYSRTADTQYF | TGTGCCAGCAGTTACTCGCGGACTGCAGATACGCAGTATTTT | TRBJ2-3 | once | TRBV6-5 | .
CASTTGGVRYNEQFF | TGTGCCAGCACCACAGGAGGGGTTCGGTACAATGAGCAGTTCTTC | TRBJ2-1 | . | TRBV7-9 | .
CASSFQETQYF | TGCGCCAGCAGCTTCCAGGAGACCCAGTACTTC | TRBJ2-5 | . | TRBV5-1 | .
CASSYRGAPYEQYF | TGTGCCAGCAGTTATCGGGGGGCTCCCTACGAGCAGTACTTC | TRBJ2-7 | . | TRBV6-5 | .
CASSGEGTDTQYF | TGCGCCAGCAGCGGGGAGGGCACAGATACGCAGTATTTT | TRBJ2-3 | few | TRBV5-1 | .
CASSQDHRQVLPGELFF | TGCGCCAGCAGCCAAGACCATAGGCAGGTACTTCCCGGGGAGCTGTTTTTT | TRBJ2-2 | once | TRBV4-3 | .
CSATIGSSGGDEQFF | TGCAGCGCCACCATTGGCTCTAGCGGGGGGGATGAGCAGTTCTTC | TRBJ2-1 | . | TRBV29-1 | TRBD2
CASSLAPDWNTEAFF | TGTGCCAGCAGCTTAGCGCCAGACTGGAACACTGAAGCTTTCTTT | TRBJ1-1 | . | TRBV7-2 | .